This TCR beta chain was profiled in a study of T-cell reconstitution after alpha-beta-depleted transplantation in children. Germline V gives CDR1 SGHVS, CDR2 FQNEAQ. The length of the CDR3 is 16 amino acids, counting both ends. A TCRbeta library incorporating unique molecular identifiers was prepared. TCRdb fed the PCR reads into MiXCR, producing one record per CDR3 protein. The table includes about 610,000 distinct CDR3 sequences, 8% to 11% detected once. In its sample, this clonotype was seen many times. The limits of the CDR3 on the DNA are not certain, so only TCRdb's listed CDR3 is given. The TCR comes from a human donor who donated a stem cell graft to a child with acute myeloid leukemia. The sequenced sample was PBMCs from the stem cell graft donor, obtained from the stem cell graft. This chain joins TRBV7-8 and TRBJ1-6. CDR3: CASSLVGSTFGSPLHF.